This T cell receptor (beta chain) was identified during a study of control samples from healthy donors and cancer patients. The data were produced by immunoSEQ multiplex PCR, yet TCRdb's version contains in-frame clones alone and is incomplete. The sample has 130,000 to 150,000 clones; about nine tenths are singletons. Deletions cut 0 bases from V and 0 bases from J, with 11 bases between. The CDR3 is made up of 16 amino acids. The germline CDR1 and CDR2 sequences are MGHRA and YSYEKL. V is TRBV4-1 and J is TRBJ2-5; maybe TRBD1 (5 bases). This clonotype was sampled from a man aged 30 to 39 in good health. Sequenced input: blood. The CDR3 loop reads CASSQDDSAYQETQYF. CDR3 bases: TGCGCCAGCAGCCAAGATGACAGCGCCTACCAAGAGACCCAGTACTTC.